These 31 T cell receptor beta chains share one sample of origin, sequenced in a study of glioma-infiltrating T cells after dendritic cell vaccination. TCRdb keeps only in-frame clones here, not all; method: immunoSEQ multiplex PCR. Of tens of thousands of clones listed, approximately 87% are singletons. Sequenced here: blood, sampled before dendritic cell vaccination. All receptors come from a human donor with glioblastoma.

CDR3 region: CASSLGQRNTEAFF. In DNA form, the CDR3 reads TGTGCCAGCAGCCTGGGACAGCGGAACACTGAAGCTTTCTTT. J is TRBJ1-1 and V is TRBV6-6; 7 bases line up with TRBD1. In germline, CDR1 is MNHNY, CDR2 SVGAGI (reference sequence). This CDR3 contains 14 residues. J gave up 1 base and V 6 bases, and 5 bases lay outside the gene matches.

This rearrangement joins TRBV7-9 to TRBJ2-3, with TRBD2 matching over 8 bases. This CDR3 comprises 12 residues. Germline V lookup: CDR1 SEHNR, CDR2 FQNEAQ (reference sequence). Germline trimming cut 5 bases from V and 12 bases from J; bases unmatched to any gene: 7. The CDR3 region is CASSQPGGLQYF. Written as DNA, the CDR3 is TGTGCCAGCAGCCAACCGGGGGGGTTACAGTATTTT.

The CDR3 coding sequence is TGTGCCAGCTCACCAGGGGGAGGGCCCTACGAGCAGTACTTC. Its translation: CASSPGGGPYEQYF. The chain carries TRBV18 and TRBJ2-7; 7 bases match TRBD2. Unmatched junction bases numbered 3, after V lost 2 bases and J lost 2 bases. Germline V gives CDR1 KGHSH, CDR2 LQKENI. The CDR3 is 14 amino acids.

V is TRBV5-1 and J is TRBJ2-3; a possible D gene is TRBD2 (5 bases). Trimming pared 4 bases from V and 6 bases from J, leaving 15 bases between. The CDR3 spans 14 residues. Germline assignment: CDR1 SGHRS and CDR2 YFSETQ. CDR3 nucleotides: TGCGCCAGCAGCGGGAGAATTTCACCTGATACGCAGTATTTT. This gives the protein CASSGRISPDTQYF.

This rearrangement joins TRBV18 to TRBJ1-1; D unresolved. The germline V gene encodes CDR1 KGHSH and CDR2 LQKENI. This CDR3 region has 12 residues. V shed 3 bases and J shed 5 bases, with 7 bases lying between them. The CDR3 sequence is CASSPFSTEAFF. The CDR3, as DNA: TGTGCCAGCTCACCCTTCTCTACTGAAGCTTTCTTT.

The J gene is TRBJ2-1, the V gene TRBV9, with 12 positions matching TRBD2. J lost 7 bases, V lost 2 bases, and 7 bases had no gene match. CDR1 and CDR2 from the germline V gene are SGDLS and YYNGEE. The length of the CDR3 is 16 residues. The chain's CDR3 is CASSVASSGRGNEQFF. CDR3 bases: TGTGCCAGCAGCGTGGCTTCTAGCGGGAGGGGAAATGAGCAGTTCTTC.

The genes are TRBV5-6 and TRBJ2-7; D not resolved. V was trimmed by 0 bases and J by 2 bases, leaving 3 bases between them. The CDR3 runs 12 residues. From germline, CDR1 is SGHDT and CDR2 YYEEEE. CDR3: CASSLAAYEQYF. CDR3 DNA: TGTGCCAGCAGCTTGGCGGCCTACGAGCAGTACTTC.

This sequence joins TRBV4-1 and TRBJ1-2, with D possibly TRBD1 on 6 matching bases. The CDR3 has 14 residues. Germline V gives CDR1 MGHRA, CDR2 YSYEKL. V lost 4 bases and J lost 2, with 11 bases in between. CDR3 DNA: TGCGCCAGCAGCCCCGGACAGCGGAACTATGGCTACACCTTC. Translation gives CASSPGQRNYGYTF.

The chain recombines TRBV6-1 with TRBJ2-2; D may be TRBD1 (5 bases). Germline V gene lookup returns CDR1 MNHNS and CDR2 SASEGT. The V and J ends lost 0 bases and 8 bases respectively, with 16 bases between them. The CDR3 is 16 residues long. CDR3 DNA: TGTGCCAGCAGTGAAGCGGTGACAGCCCTACAAGGGGAGCTGTTTTTT. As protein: CASSEAVTALQGELFF.

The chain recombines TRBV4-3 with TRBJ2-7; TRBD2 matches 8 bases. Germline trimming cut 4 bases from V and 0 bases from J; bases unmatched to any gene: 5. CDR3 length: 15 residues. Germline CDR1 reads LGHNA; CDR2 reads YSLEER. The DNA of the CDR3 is TGCGCCAGCAGCCGATTTCTAGCGGGCTCCTACGAGCAGTACTTC. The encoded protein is CASSRFLAGSYEQYF.

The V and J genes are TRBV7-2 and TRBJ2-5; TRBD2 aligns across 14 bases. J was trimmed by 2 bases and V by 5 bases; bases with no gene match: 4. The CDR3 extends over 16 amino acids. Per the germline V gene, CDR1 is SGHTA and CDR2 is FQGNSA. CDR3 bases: TGTGCCAGCAGCGACGGGACTAGCGGGAGTCAAGAGACCCAGTACTTC. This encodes CASSDGTSGSQETQYF. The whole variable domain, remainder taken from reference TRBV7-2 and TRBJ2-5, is GAGVSQSPSNKVTEKGKDVELRCDPISGHTALYWYRQSLGQGLEFLIYFQGNSAPDKSGLPSDRFSAERTGGSVSTLTIQRTQQEDSAVYLCASSDGTSGSQETQYFGPGTRLLVL.

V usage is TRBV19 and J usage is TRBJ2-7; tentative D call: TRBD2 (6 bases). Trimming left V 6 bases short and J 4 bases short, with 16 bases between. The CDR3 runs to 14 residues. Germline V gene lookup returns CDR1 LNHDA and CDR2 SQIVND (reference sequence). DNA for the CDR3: TGTGCCAGTAGCGATTTCGGGGGACTGTACGAGCAGTACTTC. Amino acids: CASSDFGGLYEQYF.

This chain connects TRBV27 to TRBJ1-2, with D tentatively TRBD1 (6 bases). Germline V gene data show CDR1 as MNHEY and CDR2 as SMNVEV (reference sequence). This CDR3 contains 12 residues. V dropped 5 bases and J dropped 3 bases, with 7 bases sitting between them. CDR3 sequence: CASSPGDYGYTF. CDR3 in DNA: TGTGCCAGCAGTCCAGGGGACTATGGCTACACCTTC.

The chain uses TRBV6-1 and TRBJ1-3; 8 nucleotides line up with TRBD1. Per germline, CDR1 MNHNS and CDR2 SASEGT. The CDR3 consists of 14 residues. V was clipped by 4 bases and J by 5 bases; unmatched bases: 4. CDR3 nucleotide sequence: TGTGCCAGCAGTGGGACAGGGCGTCGAAACACCATATATTTT. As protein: CASSGTGRRNTIYF.

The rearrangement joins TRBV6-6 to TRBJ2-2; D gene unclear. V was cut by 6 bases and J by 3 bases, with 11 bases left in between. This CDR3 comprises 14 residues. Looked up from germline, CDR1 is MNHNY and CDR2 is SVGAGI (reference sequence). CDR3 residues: CASSPDSYTGELFF. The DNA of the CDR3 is TGTGCCAGCAGCCCAGACTCCTACACCGGGGAGCTGTTTTTT.

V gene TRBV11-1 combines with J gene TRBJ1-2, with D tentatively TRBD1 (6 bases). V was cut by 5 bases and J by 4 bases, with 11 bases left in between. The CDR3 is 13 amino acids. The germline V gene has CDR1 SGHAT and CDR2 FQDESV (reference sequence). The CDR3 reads CASSARTAYGYTF. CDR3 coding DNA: TGTGCCAGCAGCGCGAGGACAGCCTATGGCTACACCTTC.

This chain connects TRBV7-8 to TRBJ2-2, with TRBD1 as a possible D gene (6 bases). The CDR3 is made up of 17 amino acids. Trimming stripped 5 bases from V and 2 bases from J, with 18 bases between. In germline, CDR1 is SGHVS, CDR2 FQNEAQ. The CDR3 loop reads CASSRIVGALNTGELFF. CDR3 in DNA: TGTGCCAGCAGCCGAATAGTGGGGGCGCTAAACACCGGGGAGCTGTTTTTT. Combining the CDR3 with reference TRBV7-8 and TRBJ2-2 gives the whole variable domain GAGVSQSPRYKVAKRGQDVALRCDPISGHVSLFWYQQALGQGPEFLTYFQNEAQLDKSGLPSDRFFAERPEGSVSTLKIQRTQQEDSAVYLCASSRIVGALNTGELFFGEGSRLTVL.

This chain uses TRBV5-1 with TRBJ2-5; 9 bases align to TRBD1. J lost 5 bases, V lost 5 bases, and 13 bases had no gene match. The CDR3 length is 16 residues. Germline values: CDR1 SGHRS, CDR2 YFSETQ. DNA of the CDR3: TGCGCCAGCAGTCCCAGCACAGGGGGCAATCGGGAGACCCAGTACTTC. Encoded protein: CASSPSTGGNRETQYF.

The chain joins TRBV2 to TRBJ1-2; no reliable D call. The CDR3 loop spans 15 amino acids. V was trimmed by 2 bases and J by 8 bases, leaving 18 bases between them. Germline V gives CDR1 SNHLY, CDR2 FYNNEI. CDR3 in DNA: TGTGCCAGCAGTGAAAAGGCCGGCCTCACGGGGGGCTACACCTTC. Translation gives CASSEKAGLTGGYTF.

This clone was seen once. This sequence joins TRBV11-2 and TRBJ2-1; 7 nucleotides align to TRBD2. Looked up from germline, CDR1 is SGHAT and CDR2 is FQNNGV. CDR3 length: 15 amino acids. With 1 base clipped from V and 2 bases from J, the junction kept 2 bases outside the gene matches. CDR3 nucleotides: TGTGCCAGCAGCTTAGGCGGGGGTACCTACAATGAGCAGTTCTTC. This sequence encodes CASSLGGGTYNEQFF.

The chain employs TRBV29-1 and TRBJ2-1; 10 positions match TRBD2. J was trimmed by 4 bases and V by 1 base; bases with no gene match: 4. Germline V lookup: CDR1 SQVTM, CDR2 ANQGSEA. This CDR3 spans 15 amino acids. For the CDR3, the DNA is TGCAGCGTTGAAGGTATAGCGGGGGGATACAATGAGCAGTTCTTC. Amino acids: CSVEGIAGGYNEQFF.

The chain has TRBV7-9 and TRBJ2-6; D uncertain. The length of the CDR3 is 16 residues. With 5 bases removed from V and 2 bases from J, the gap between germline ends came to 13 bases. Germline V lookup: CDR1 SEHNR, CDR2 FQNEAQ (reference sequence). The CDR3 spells CASSPDLGPGANVLTF. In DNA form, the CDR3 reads TGTGCCAGCAGCCCCGACCTTGGGCCTGGGGCCAACGTCCTGACTTTC.

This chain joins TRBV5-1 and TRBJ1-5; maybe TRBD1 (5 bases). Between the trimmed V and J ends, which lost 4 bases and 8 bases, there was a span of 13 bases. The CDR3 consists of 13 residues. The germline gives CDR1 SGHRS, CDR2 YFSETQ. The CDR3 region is CASSPRGGEPQHF. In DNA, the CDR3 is TGCGCCAGCAGCCCAAGAGGAGGGGAGCCCCAGCATTTT.

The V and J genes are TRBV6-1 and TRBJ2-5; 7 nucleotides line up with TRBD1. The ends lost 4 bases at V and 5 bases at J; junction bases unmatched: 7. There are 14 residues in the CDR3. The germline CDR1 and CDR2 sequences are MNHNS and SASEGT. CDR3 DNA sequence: TGTGCCAGCAGTGGCCAGGGGGTCGGGGAGACCCAGTACTTC. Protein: CASSGQGVGETQYF.

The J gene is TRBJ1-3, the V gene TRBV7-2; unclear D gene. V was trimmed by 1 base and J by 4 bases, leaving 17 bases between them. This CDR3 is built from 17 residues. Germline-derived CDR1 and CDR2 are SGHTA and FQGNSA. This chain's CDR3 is CASSLVRSGARGNTIYF. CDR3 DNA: TGTGCCAGCAGCTTAGTACGGTCTGGTGCCCGAGGAAACACCATATATTTT.

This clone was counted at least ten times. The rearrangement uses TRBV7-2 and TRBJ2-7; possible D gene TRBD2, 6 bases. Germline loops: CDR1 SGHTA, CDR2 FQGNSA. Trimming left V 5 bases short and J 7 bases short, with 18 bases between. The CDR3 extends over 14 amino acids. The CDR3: CASSPERGTREQYF. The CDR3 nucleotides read TGTGCCAGCAGCCCAGAAAGAGGGACTCGGGAGCAGTACTTC.

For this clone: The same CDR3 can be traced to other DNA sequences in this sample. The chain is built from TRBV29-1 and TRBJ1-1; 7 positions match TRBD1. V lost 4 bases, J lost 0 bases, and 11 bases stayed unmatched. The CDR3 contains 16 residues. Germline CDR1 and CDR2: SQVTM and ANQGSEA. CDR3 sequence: CSVGGRQGGVNTEAFF. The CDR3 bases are TGCAGCGTTGGAGGGCGGCAGGGGGGAGTGAACACTGAAGCTTTCTTT. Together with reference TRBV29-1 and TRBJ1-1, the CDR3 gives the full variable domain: SAVISQKPSRDICQRGTSLTIQCQVDSQVTMMFWYRQQPGQSLTLIATANQGSEATYESGFVIDKFPISRPNLTFSTLTVSNMSPEDSSIYLCSVGGRQGGVNTEAFFGQGTRLTVV.

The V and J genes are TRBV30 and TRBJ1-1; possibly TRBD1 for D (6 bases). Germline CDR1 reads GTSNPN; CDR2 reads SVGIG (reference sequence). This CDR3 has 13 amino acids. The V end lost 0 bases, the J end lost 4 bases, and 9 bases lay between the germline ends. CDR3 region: CAWSVGGGTEAFF. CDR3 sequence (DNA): TGTGCCTGGAGTGTAGGGGGTGGCACTGAAGCTTTCTTT. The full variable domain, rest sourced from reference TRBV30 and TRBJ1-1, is SQTIHQWPATLVQPVGSPLSLECTVEGTSNPNLYWYRQAAGRGLQLLFYSVGIGQISSEVPQNLSASRPQDRQFILSSKKLLLSDSGFYLCAWSVGGGTEAFFGQGTRLTVV.

Here the CDR3 reads CASSRQGSQYF. The CDR3 DNA follows: TGTGCCAGCAGCCGACAGGGGTCGCAGTATTTT. The chain employs TRBV5-6 and TRBJ2-3; 8 bases agree with TRBD1. CDR1 and CDR2 (germline): SGHDT, YYEEEE. The CDR3 is 11 amino acids. Unmatched junction bases numbered 2, after V lost 4 bases and J lost 10 bases.

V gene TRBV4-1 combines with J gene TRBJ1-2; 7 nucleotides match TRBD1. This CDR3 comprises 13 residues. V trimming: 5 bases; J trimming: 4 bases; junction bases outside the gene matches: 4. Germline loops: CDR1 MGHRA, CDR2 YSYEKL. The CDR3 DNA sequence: TGCGCCAGCAGCGCGACAGGGACCTATGGCTACACCTTC. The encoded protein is CASSATGTYGYTF.

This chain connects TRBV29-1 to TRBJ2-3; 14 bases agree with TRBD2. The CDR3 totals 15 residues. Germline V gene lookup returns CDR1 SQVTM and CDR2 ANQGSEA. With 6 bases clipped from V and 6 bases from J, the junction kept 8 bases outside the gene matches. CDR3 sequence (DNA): TGCAGCGTCGGACTAGCGGGGGGCCTTCGGGATACGCAGTATTTT. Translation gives CSVGLAGGLRDTQYF.